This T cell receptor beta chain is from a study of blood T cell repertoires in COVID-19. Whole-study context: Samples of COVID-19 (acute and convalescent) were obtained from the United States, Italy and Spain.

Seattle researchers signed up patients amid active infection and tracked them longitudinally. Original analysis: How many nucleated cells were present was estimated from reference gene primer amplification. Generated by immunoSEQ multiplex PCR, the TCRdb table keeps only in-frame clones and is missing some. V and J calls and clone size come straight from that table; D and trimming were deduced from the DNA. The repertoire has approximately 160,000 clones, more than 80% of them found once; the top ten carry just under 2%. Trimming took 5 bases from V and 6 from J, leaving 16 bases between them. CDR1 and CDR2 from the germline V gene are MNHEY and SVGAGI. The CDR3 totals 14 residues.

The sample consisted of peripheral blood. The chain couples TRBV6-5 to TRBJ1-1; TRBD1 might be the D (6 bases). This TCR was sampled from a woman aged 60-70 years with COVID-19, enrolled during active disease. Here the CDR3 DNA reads TGTGCCAGCAGTACAGGGTTTTTGGTTGCTGAAGCTTTCTTT. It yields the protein CASSTGFLVAEAFF.